This passage covers 11 T cell receptor beta chains from one sample sequenced in a study of T-cell memory formation after mild COVID-19. TCRdb passed the 5' RACE reads through MiXCR, listing each CDR3 protein once. The profile shows a few hundred thousand distinct CDR3 sequences, roughly 14% of them singletons. Sequencing was performed on PBMCs or a T cell subset sorted from them (not recorded which). The receptors were gathered from a man younger than 35 who had mild COVID-19 (a few samples of this study predate the infection). Cell type and time point are not known.

At least ten counts were recorded for this clonotype. The chain has TRBV27 and TRBJ2-1, with 11 bases matching TRBD2. V lost 6 bases to trimming and J lost 4 bases; unmatched junction nucleotides: 8. The CDR3 loop spans 16 amino acids. Germline CDR1 and CDR2: MNHEY and SMNVEV (reference sequence). Here the CDR3 reads CASRAYLAGGYNEQFF. Written as DNA, the CDR3 is TGTGCCAGCAGAGCCTACTTAGCGGGGGGGTACAATGAGCAGTTCTTC.

The genes are TRBV6-5 and TRBJ2-3, with TRBD1 matching over 8 bases. CDR3 length: 17 amino acids. Germline CDR1 and CDR2: MNHEY and SVGAGI. The V gene end was trimmed by 2 bases and the J gene end by 2 bases; junction bases not matched to a gene: 9. CDR3 amino acids: CASSYPDREDHTDTQYF. As DNA, the CDR3 is TGTGCCAGCAGTTACCCGGACAGGGAGGACCACACAGATACGCAGTATTTT.

The chain has TRBV18 and TRBJ1-1; D not resolved. CDR3 length: 15 residues. The germline V gene encodes CDR1 KGHSH and CDR2 LQKENI. The V and J ends lost 1 base and 3 bases respectively, with 12 bases between them. The CDR3 loop is CASSPQLPRDTEAFF. The CDR3 DNA reads as TGTGCCAGCTCACCACAGCTCCCCCGGGACACTGAAGCTTTCTTT.

This chain uses TRBV2 with TRBJ2-7; TRBD2 might be the D (5 bases). CDR1 SNHLY and CDR2 FYNNEI come from the germline V gene. Between the trimmed V and J ends, which lost 2 bases and 2 bases, there was a span of 10 bases. The CDR3 sequence is 14 residues long. CDR3 sequence reads: CASSERRGAYEQYF. CDR3 bases: TGTGCCAGCAGTGAACGACGGGGTGCCTACGAGCAGTACTTC.

For this clonotype: The junction differs from germline at one of its ends, possibly a read error. The chain carries TRBV15 and TRBJ1-2; no definite D call. Germline CDR1 reads LNHNV; CDR2 reads YYDKDF (reference sequence). CDR3 length equals 15 residues. The CDR3 nucleotides read TGTGCCTCCAGCCCGTCAAGGGATTCCTTGGGTGGCTACACCTTC. Translating gives CASSPSRDSLGGYTF.

This clonotype has just a few counts. CDR3 DNA: TGTGCCATCCTTCATCCAGGGTTCGAGCAGTACGTC. Translating it yields CAILHPGFEQYV. This chain joins TRBV10-3 and TRBJ2-7, with D perhaps matching TRBD1 (5 bases). The germline V and J ends were trimmed by 8 bases and 6 bases, with 14 bases remaining between them. CDR1 and CDR2 (germline): ENHRY, SYGVKD. The CDR3 spans 12 residues.

The V and J genes are TRBV5-1 and TRBJ2-2; possibly TRBD1 for D (5 bases). Germline V gives CDR1 SGHRS, CDR2 YFSETQ. Trimming shortened V by 4 bases and J by 2 bases, and 12 bases separated the two germline ends. The CDR3 covers 15 residues. The CDR3 region has the DNA TGCGCCAGCAGCATTGACAGACCCAACACCGGGGAGCTGTTTTTT. Amino acids: CASSIDRPNTGELFF.

This clonotype has only a few counts. The chain uses TRBV29-1 and TRBJ2-5, with 9 bases fitting TRBD2. CDR3 length equals 14 residues. Germline trimming cut 2 bases from V and 5 bases from J; bases unmatched to any gene: 6. CDR1 and CDR2 (germline): SQVTM, ANQGSEA. CDR3 in amino acids: CSVELRGRGETQYF. CDR3 DNA: TGCAGCGTTGAATTACGCGGGAGGGGGGAGACCCAGTACTTC.

This clonotype was counted a few times. The chain combines TRBV18 with TRBJ1-2, with unresolved D. Germline V gives CDR1 KGHSH, CDR2 LQKENI. The CDR3 loop spans 13 amino acids. V was shortened by 2 bases and J by 5 bases, with 9 bases between the two germline ends. DNA for the CDR3: TGTGCCAGCTCACCAGACGCAGTTTATGGCTACACCTTC. It is translated as CASSPDAVYGYTF.

This clonotype was observed a handful of times. The chain employs TRBV5-1 and TRBJ2-2, with D perhaps TRBD1 or TRBD2 (6 bases each). CDR3 length: 15 amino acids. V was trimmed by 1 base and J by 4 bases, leaving 11 bases between them. Looked up from germline, CDR1 is SGHRS and CDR2 is YFSETQ. CDR3 nucleotide sequence: TGCGCCAGCAGCTTGAGGGGGGCGACCACCGGGGAGCTGTTTTTT. It encodes CASSLRGATTGELFF.

This clonotype was observed a handful of times. The chain joins TRBV27 to TRBJ1-2; D unclear. Germline-derived CDR1 and CDR2 are MNHEY and SMNVEV (reference sequence). V lost 8 bases and J 8 bases, leaving 15 bases between the germline ends. The CDR3 runs 12 residues. CDR3 amino acids: CASGRETNGYTF. The CDR3, as DNA: TGTGCCAGCGGGCGGGAGACTAACGGCTACACCTTC.